The present T cell receptor beta chain was sequenced within a study of cytomegalovirus exposure and HLA in healthy donors (dated by TCRdb to the late 2010s). Concerning the study at large: An earlier analysis of some 550 of the donors reported approximately 290 Gb of sequence data and 117 million unique TCR beta sequences from 190 million or so T cells. The study profiled the T cell repertoires of more than 500 subjects by immunosequencing and related them to cytomegalovirus serostatus. Besides the first cohort of approximately 670 subjects, a separate validation cohort made up of 120 different subjects was used. Class I and class II HLA loci were covered by the typing at four-digit resolution. Rather than drawing on any new phenotypic data, the later analysis identified candidate immune exposures from TCR beta sequences and the way those sequences occurred across donors. To study patterns of TCR occurrence, a later analysis re-analyzed previously published TCR beta repertoires from just over 650 donors and added high-resolution HLA genotyping. Because of strong linkage in the cohort, 5 or 6 DR-DQ haplotypes were treated as single units for association and clustering. All discovery cohort repertoires had been generated on a single sequencing platform. To decide whether each TCR beta V gene segment behaved as functional or pseudogenic, an earlier analysis of 587 of the donors relied on high-throughput TCR beta sequencing. On average, about 200,000 unique TCR beta nucleotide sequences were sequenced per donor among several hundred genotyped donors of the cohort, with around 19% of those sequences being non-productive. A later genetic analysis used genome-wide SNP genotypes for about 60% of the 666 donors, treating that subset as a discovery cohort. The study aimed to test whether signatures of past pathogen exposure could be identified by cataloging public T cell receptors. Roughly 310 gigabases of sequencing data and tens of millions of unique TCR sequences were included in an early release covering 500 to 750 HLA-typed donors. The number of donors typed differed by locus, with about 629-640 for A, B, C, DRB1 and DQB1, roughly 520 for DQA1, approximately 580 for DPA1, and around 460 for DPB1. High-throughput TCR immunosequencing, statistical association of individual TCRs with disease status, and machine learning were combined to predict cytomegalovirus infection status. Among the roughly 400 genotyped donors, roughly 80% belonged to the genetic ancestry cluster associated with self-reported Caucasian donors. Donor age, sex, ethnicity and CMV serostatus were compiled together with the repertoire data.

This clone was seen once. Its recognized antigen is unknown. The record has no base qualities; no much larger clone is one base away. Counted from cysteine to phenylalanine, this CDR3 has 13 amino acids. The read is trimmed to its CDR3 DNA, 39 bases read in frame from base 1. The V end loses 8 bases and the J end loses 5 bases, and a stretch of 12 bases separates them. Reading the germline V gene gives CDR1 SGHNT and CDR2 YENEEA. The cohort was made up of approximately 670 healthy bone marrow donors. At the time of sampling, every cohort member was nominally healthy, though immune exposures that went unrecorded were likely present. The donor was CMV seronegative and was included in the group of several hundred seronegative cohort members. Every donor gave a peripheral blood sample, and the peripheral blood mononuclear cells from that sample were used for TCR beta sequencing. The Qiagen DNeasy Blood Extraction Kit was used to extract genomic DNA from the blood cell samples.

The library was produced with the immunoSEQ multiplex PCR assay. For the multiplex PCR, a mixture combining 60 forward primers for TCR Vbeta segments and 13 reverse primers for TCR Jbeta segments was used. The CDR3 region of rearranged TCR beta genes was amplified from genomic DNA by a multiplex PCR assay. The Illumina HiSeq System was used to sequence the amplified TCR beta libraries as 87-base-pair reads. As for how the authors treated the data: In a later analysis, around 80 million unique TCR beta chains were counted across the 500 to 850 repertoires, and around 11 million of these chains were shared by at least two donors. Raw reads were error-corrected and collapsed into unique sequences by a nearest-neighbor algorithm in which closely related sequences were merged to remove PCR and sequencing errors. CDR3 sequences were aligned to IMGT reference sequences to assign V, D and J gene segments. For a sequence to be retained, at least a six-nucleotide match to both a V gene segment and a J gene segment was required. A rearrangement was called productive if the CDR3 had no stop codons and remained in frame with V and J, and every other rearrangement was called non-productive. Following IMGT convention, CDR3 was defined as the stretch from the second conserved V-encoded cysteine to the conserved J-encoded phenylalanine. The earlier analysis of 587 of the donors excluded any sequence lacking an unambiguous match to a single V gene segment. An earlier analysis of several hundred of the donors called V segments functional above 56.7% productive rearrangements and segregating when the between-donor standard deviation exceeded 5%. A statistical classification framework was developed to diagnose cytomegalovirus status using the catalog of TCR beta chain sequences. In a later analysis, V and J genes were assigned by comparing TCR nucleotide sequences against IMGT/GENE-DB human TR gene sequences. In a later analysis, CDR3 sequences and most-parsimonious VDJ recombination scenarios were assigned using the TCRdist pipeline. In a later analysis, every TCR beta chain was defined by the combination of its CDR3 amino acid sequence and its V-gene family, and reads without a unique V-gene family were dropped. As a way to deal with suspected cross-contamination and a sequencing artifact, a later analysis dropped 450 to 600 nucleotide sequences that were highly shared and had low generation probability. For each public chain, a later analysis derived a clonal expansion index from normalized ranks of inferred template counts within each repertoire. In a later analysis, generation probabilities were computed with a VDJ recombination model fitted to out-of-frame rearrangements, and the resulting probabilities were checked against IGoR. A later analysis scored TCR-TCR, TCR-HLA and TCR-CMV co-occurrence with hypergeometric tests, applying a repertoire-size bias correction to TCR pairs. False discovery rates were estimated in a later analysis by permuting HLA or CMV assignments 20 times. In a later analysis, co-occurring TCRs were grouped with DBSCAN, and TCRdist sequence similarity was added when clustering was performed within HLA-allele-positive subsets. Repertoires with fewer than 30,000 or more than 120,000 public chains were left out of co-occurrence clustering, as were a handful of repertoires with anomalous nucleotide sharing. Imported from immuneACCESS, the table was reduced by TCRdb to in-frame sequences with V and J called. These copies leave out some clones; in studies compared against another copy, an unresolved V gene accounts for under half, and the cause of the remainder is not known. The V and J calls and the clone size are those of that table, but D and trimming were determined from the DNA. The sample table records under 250,000 clones; 70% to 85% of these occur just once. The ten largest clones take up less than 4.5% of the sample.

The paper's findings and limits, for the study overall: Most TCR sequences were observed very rarely across donors, whereas some public TCRs were present in many individuals. A cluster of highly shared sequence variants was judged likely to represent a technical artifact of the sequencing pipeline. Because some donors lacked HLA typing at each locus, the association tests relied only on the typed subset. In a later genetic analysis, fewer N-insertions in productive TCRs were reported among donors in an Asian-associated ancestry cluster than the 666-donor mean. Approximately 16 rarely observed V segments, including chromosome 9 orphons, were excluded from the earlier analysis of a few hundred of the donors because counts were too low. Presence/absence analyses assumed roughly uniform sequencing depth across donors, an assumption that may not hold. Several of the top co-occurrence clusters appeared to be linked to parvovirus B19, influenza, CMV and Epstein-Barr virus, according to a later analysis. In this cohort, only TCR beta chains were sequenced, and detectable features were limited by the absence of alpha or paired-chain data. In a later analysis, 16,951 TCR beta sequences were associated with specific HLA alleles at a false discovery rate of 0.05. Immune exposure information for the cohort was limited to CMV serostatus. Correlated functional status among segregating V segments might be attributable to linkage disequilibrium, but an unknown experimental factor could not be ruled out. A further reported finding was that TCR beta sequences accurately predicted the HLA-A and HLA-B alleles for most subjects in the first cohort. Most CMV-associated TCR beta chains appeared to be HLA-restricted in a later analysis, and the HLA associations seemed to be driven largely by CMV exposure. Some IMGT-functional V segments, including TRBV6-2 and TRBV6-3, could not be told apart with the 87-base-pair reads, so those segments were excluded. In vitro tests confirmed that three of the cytomegalovirus-associated TCR beta chains recognize cytomegalovirus antigens. In the study, about 150 TCR beta chains were listed as associated with cytomegalovirus. Assigning TCR associations to individual alleles was difficult when HLA alleles, especially DR and DQ, strongly co-occurred. Cytomegalovirus status was reported to be diagnosed by the classifier with high specificity and sensitivity in both the original and validation cohorts. In an earlier analysis of about 540 of the donors, most TCR beta V segments were observed in productive rearrangements about 90% or about 30% of the time, broadly matching IMGT annotations. V-gene and J-gene trimming of TCR beta chains was associated with a missense DCLRE1C variant in a later genetic analysis, and the association was replicated in an independent cohort. A later analysis found that TCR association rates varied across HLA loci, with DRB1 alleles showing the most associated TCRs and HLA-C alleles the fewest. Compared with equally common non-associated chains, HLA-associated TCR beta chains in a later analysis were more clonally expanded and had lower generation probabilities. The authors suggested that the approach could potentially be generalized to other disease states and immunological phenotypes.

This TCR derives from a male donor in good health and CMV-seronegative. Sequencing was carried out using PBMCs. The chain couples TRBV11-3 to TRBJ2-2, and perhaps TRBD2 as D gene, on 6 matching bases. Read as DNA, the sequence is TGTGCCAGCTCCCGGGGAGGAACCGGGGAGCTGTTTTTT. Its protein product is CASSRGGTGELFF.